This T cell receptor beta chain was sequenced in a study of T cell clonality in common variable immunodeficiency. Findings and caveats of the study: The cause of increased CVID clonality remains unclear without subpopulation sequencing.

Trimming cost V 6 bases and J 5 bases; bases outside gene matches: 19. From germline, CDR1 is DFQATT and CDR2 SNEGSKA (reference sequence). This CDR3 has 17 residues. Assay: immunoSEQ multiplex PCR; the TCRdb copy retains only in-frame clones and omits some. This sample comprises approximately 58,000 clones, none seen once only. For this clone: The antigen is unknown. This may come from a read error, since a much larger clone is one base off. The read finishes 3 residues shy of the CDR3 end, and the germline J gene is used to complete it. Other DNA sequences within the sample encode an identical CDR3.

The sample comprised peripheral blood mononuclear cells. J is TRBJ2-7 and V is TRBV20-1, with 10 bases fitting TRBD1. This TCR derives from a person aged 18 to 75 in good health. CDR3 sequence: CSAPYRKQDRGYHEQYF. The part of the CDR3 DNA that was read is TGCAGTGCCCCCTACCGCAAGCAGGACAGGGGGTACCACGAG.